The sequence of this T cell receptor beta chain was determined in a study of T cell repertoires in cytomegalovirus infection. About the research overall: In public TCR beta signatures, there were indications of both CMV infection and matching HLA type.

Points on this clonotype: The antigen is undetermined.

One entry per CDR3 protein, called by TCRdb with MiXCR from the reads. This sample has approximately 990,000 distinct CDR3 sequences, with approximately 31% found just once. The CDR3 spans 16 residues. With V trimmed by 6 bases and J by 1 base, 12 bases remained unmatched. CDR1 is DFQATT and CDR2 is SNEGSKA in the germline V gene (reference sequence). Study-wide findings and caveats: HLA-C-restricted, CMV-specific TCR beta clonotypes were dominant ex vivo.

The rearrangement links TRBV20-1 to TRBJ2-1; TRBD2 matches at 7 bases. The receptor was isolated from a human donor in good health (CMV status not recorded). Some clones in this sample may be carry-over from other donors' samples. Sequenced material: cultured CD8+ T cells from PBMCs, taken from culture after CMV antigen stimulation. The CDR3 here is CSAIEWGGPSYNEQFF. CDR3 nucleotides: TGCAGTGCGATAGAGTGGGGAGGGCCTTCCTACAATGAGCAGTTCTTC.